This T cell receptor (beta chain) comes out of a study of cytomegalovirus exposure and HLA in healthy donors. TCRdb keeps only in-frame clones here, not all; method: immunoSEQ multiplex PCR. Altogether 220,000 or so clones are present, about nine tenths being singletons, with the ten largest covering 1.5% to 2%. Trimming removed 7 bases from V and 10 bases from J, with 14 bases in between. Germline CDR1 SNHLY, CDR2 FYNNEI. This CDR3 comprises 12 residues. Sample: PBMCs. This clonotype was obtained from a woman aged 18-35 years in good health and CMV-seropositive. The V gene is TRBV2, the J gene TRBJ2-1; D not resolved. The CDR3 DNA reads TGTGCCAGCATCCACCGGGTGGAGGAGCAGTTCTTC. Translating it yields CASIHRVEEQFF.